These 27 T cell receptor beta chains were sequenced from one sample in a study of cytomegalovirus exposure and HLA in healthy donors. A multiplex PCR was run with 60 Vbeta primers and 13 Jbeta primers. Clones were read by immunoSEQ multiplex PCR, and TCRdb kept only the in-frame ones, dropping some. The table has roughly 190,000 clones, approximately 12% seen once. Sequenced: PBMCs. These receptors all stem from a man aged 50 to 60 in good health and CMV-seropositive.

This rearrangement joins TRBV9 to TRBJ1-1; the match to TRBD1 covers 7 bases. V was pared by 4 bases and J by 5 bases, with 5 bases of the junction left unmatched. The CDR3 spans 13 residues. The germline V gene encodes CDR1 SGDLS and CDR2 YYNGEE. The CDR3 reads CASSPGTATEAFF. CDR3 in DNA: TGTGCCAGCAGCCCTGGGACAGCAACTGAAGCTTTCTTT.

This clone was seen more than once but under ten times. The CDR3 DNA is TGTGCCAGCAGACAGTCCGGATATCGCAATCAGCCCCAGCATTTT. Protein sequence: CASRQSGYRNQPQHF. The chain recombines TRBV6-5 with TRBJ1-5; D unclear. CDR3 length: 15 amino acids. Germline lookup yields CDR1 MNHEY and CDR2 SVGAGI. V was shortened by 6 bases and J by 2 bases, with 14 bases between the two germline ends.

This chain links TRBV5-6 with TRBJ2-7; maybe TRBD2 (7 bases). The CDR3 sequence is 17 residues long. CDR1 is SGHDT, CDR2 YYEEEE, per germline. V shed 7 bases and J shed 3 bases, with 26 bases lying between them. CDR3 nucleotides: TGTGCCAGCCTACGGGGGGACCTCCGGGGGGCCATCTACGAGCAGTACTTC. It translates to CASLRGDLRGAIYEQYF.

V usage is TRBV5-8 and J usage is TRBJ2-1; weak D call: TRBD1 (6 bases). In germline, CDR1 is SGHTS, CDR2 YDEGEE. V was clipped by 2 bases and J by 4 bases, with 13 bases between them. The CDR3 runs 15 residues. CDR3 coding DNA: TGTGCCAGCAGCTTAGGGACAAATATTTACAATGAGCAGTTCTTC. It codes for CASSLGTNIYNEQFF.

In DNA, the CDR3 is TGCGCCAGCAGCCAAGACACTGGAGACGAGCAGTACGTC. This gives the protein CASSQDTGDEQYV. The gene calls are TRBV4-1 and TRBJ2-7; no firm D call. Trimming shortened V by 0 bases and J by 5 bases, and 8 bases separated the two germline ends. The V gene's germline CDR1 is MGHRA and CDR2 YSYEKL. The CDR3 has 13 amino acids.

V is TRBV2 and J is TRBJ2-5; D not resolved. V shed 6 bases and J shed 3 bases, with 5 bases lying between them. Germline V gene lookup returns CDR1 SNHLY and CDR2 FYNNEI. This CDR3 contains 11 residues. The CDR3 protein is CASSLKETQYF. The CDR3 coding sequence is TGTGCCAGCAGCCTAAAAGAGACCCAGTACTTC.

The chain recombines TRBV10-3 with TRBJ2-7, with 7 bases aligning to TRBD2. Trimming cost V 8 bases and J 3 bases; bases outside gene matches: 4. Germline CDR1 reads ENHRY; CDR2 reads SYGVKD. The length of the CDR3 is 12 residues. This CDR3 is CAIGGVNYEQYF. The CDR3 region has the DNA TGTGCCATCGGGGGGGTGAACTACGAGCAGTACTTC.

The genes are TRBV5-1 and TRBJ1-1, with 8 bases that match TRBD1. Germline trimming cut 4 bases from V and 5 bases from J; bases unmatched to any gene: 4. Germline V CDR1 and CDR2: SGHRS, YFSETQ. The CDR3 spans 13 residues. The CDR3 reads CASSQQGGTEAFF. CDR3 DNA sequence: TGCGCCAGCAGCCAACAGGGGGGGACTGAAGCTTTCTTT.

Only a few counts were recorded for this clone. V is TRBV19 and J is TRBJ1-6, with D hard to call. There are 12 residues in the CDR3. Germline lookup yields CDR1 LNHDA and CDR2 SQIVND (reference sequence). Trimming removed 8 bases at V and 10 bases at J, with 12 bases between. The CDR3 DNA is TGTGCCAGTGCGAAGGGAGGATCACCCCTCCACTTT. Residues: CASAKGGSPLHF.

V usage is TRBV19 and J usage is TRBJ2-3, with 13 bases matching TRBD2. With V trimmed by 5 bases and J by 3 bases, 5 bases remained unmatched. CDR3 length equals 16 residues. Germline CDR1 reads LNHDA; CDR2 reads SQIVND (reference sequence). The CDR3 here is CASSRLLAGGTDTQYF. The DNA for the CDR3 is TGTGCCAGTAGTCGCTTACTAGCGGGGGGGACAGATACGCAGTATTTT.

This clone was detected only a few times. V gene TRBV6-5 combines with J gene TRBJ2-3, with a weak D call TRBD2 (6 bases). Germline-derived CDR1 and CDR2 are MNHEY and SVGAGI. V was clipped by 10 bases and J by 3 bases, with 17 bases between them. The CDR3 consists of 14 residues. CDR3 nucleotides: TGTGCCACCGGGGACTCCCGCTCGACAGATACGCAGTATTTT. Amino acid sequence: CATGDSRSTDTQYF.

In this sample, this clone turned up a few times. The chain couples TRBV5-4 to TRBJ1-2; TRBD1 matches 9 bases. Germline trimming cut 3 bases from V and 8 bases from J; bases unmatched to any gene: 8. There are 14 residues in the CDR3. The germline gives CDR1 SGHNT, CDR2 YYREEE (reference sequence). CDR3: CASSSWDRVGGYTF. The CDR3 bases are TGTGCCAGCAGCTCCTGGGACAGGGTGGGGGGCTACACCTTC.

With respect to this clone: A read error may account for a junction end that differs from germline. V and J are TRBV4-1 and TRBJ1-5, with 7 bases lining up with TRBD1. This CDR3 is built from 15 residues. From germline, CDR1 is MGHRA and CDR2 YSYEKL. DNA of the CDR3: TGCGCCAGCAGCCTTCGTGAGGGGGCAGAGCAGCCCCAGAATTTT. Translated: CASSLREGAEQPQNF.

V gene TRBV19 combines with J gene TRBJ1-3; tentative D call: TRBD1 (5 bases). Germline-derived CDR1 and CDR2 are LNHDA and SQIVND (reference sequence). The CDR3 is made up of 14 amino acids. V was clipped by 11 bases and J by 0 bases, with 14 bases between them. The CDR3 bases are TGTGCCGCGGCACAGGACCGCTCTGGAAACACCATATATTTT. Translating gives CAAAQDRSGNTIYF.

This chain's CDR3 is CASSGTGTGNFAGANVLTF. The DNA of the CDR3 is TGTGCCAGCAGTGGAACCGGGACAGGGAATTTTGCTGGGGCCAACGTCCTGACTTTC. The chain combines TRBV6-1 with TRBJ2-6, with 9 positions matching TRBD1. Germline V gives CDR1 MNHNS, CDR2 SASEGT. This CDR3 is 19 amino acids long. With V trimmed by 4 bases and J by 2 bases, 12 bases remained unmatched.

Only a few counts were recorded for this clone. V usage is TRBV11-3 and J usage is TRBJ2-7, with D unresolved. The CDR3 is 14 amino acids. Germline V lookup: CDR1 SGHNT, CDR2 YENEEA. Between the trimmed V and J ends, which lost 5 bases and 0 bases, there was a span of 11 bases. CDR3 amino acids: CASSPRRSSYEQYF. As DNA, the CDR3 is TGTGCCAGCAGCCCCAGACGGAGCTCCTACGAGCAGTACTTC.

This clone was seen more than once but under ten times. The chain couples TRBV21-1 to TRBJ1-1. TRBV21-1 is tagged as a pseudogene. The length of the CDR3 is 9 residues. CDR3 sequence: CASSNLRFF. Here the CDR3 DNA reads TGTGCCAGCAGCAACCTCCGTTTCTTT.

This clone has a handful of counts. The chain recombines TRBV5-4 with TRBJ1-1; 9 positions match TRBD1. The germline CDR1 and CDR2 sequences are SGHNT and YYREEE (reference sequence). V was pared by 3 bases and J by 2 bases, with 5 bases of the junction left unmatched. CDR3 length: 15 residues. The CDR3 loop reads CASSWGQGINTEAFF. CDR3 DNA sequence: TGTGCCAGCAGCTGGGGACAGGGTATTAACACTGAAGCTTTCTTT.

Notes on this clone: At one boundary the junction diverges from the germline segment, which might be a read error. Other DNA sequences in this sample translate to the same CDR3. J is TRBJ1-6 and V is TRBV2; D ambiguous. In germline, CDR1 is SNHLY, CDR2 FYNNEI. CDR3 length: 13 residues. The CDR3 is CAMRATYNSPLHF. The CDR3 nucleotides are TGTGCCATGAGGGCAACCTATAATTCCCCCCTCCACTTT.

This clone was observed a handful of times. The chain employs TRBV11-3 and TRBJ1-1; a possible D gene is TRBD1 (6 bases). V lost 5 bases to trimming and J lost 6 bases, with 10 bases between them. CDR1 and CDR2 (germline): SGHNT, YENEEA. The CDR3 totals 12 residues. This chain's CDR3 is CASSTGQPEAFF. The CDR3 DNA follows: TGTGCCAGCAGCACAGGGCAACCTGAAGCTTTCTTT.

In this sample, this clone turned up a few times. V usage is TRBV15 and J usage is TRBJ1-5; D not certain. This CDR3 comprises 14 residues. Germline CDR1 and CDR2: LNHNV and YYDKDF (reference sequence). Between the trimmed V and J ends, which lost 6 bases and 0 bases, there was a span of 9 bases. CDR3: CATRSGYSNQPQHF. The CDR3 coding sequence is TGTGCCACCAGGTCAGGCTATAGCAATCAGCCCCAGCATTTT.

This clone has more than one count but fewer than ten. The sample has other DNA sequences that encode this CDR3 too. The chain recombines TRBV10-3 with TRBJ2-3; 8 bases are a match to TRBD2. The CDR3 has 15 amino acids. V shed 0 bases, J shed 1 base, and the junction held 0 bases outside the gene matches. CDR1 ENHRY and CDR2 SYGVKD come from the germline V gene. The CDR3 here is CAISESSGGTDTQYF. The CDR3 DNA reads as TGTGCCATCAGTGAGTCTAGCGGGGGCACAGATACGCAGTATTTT.

The V call is TRBV6-5, the J call TRBJ1-2, with TRBD1 matching over 9 bases. CDR3 size: 13 residues. CDR1 and CDR2 from the germline V gene are MNHEY and SVGAGI. V trimming: 7 bases; J trimming: 4 bases; junction bases outside the gene matches: 4. CDR3 DNA: TGTGCCAGCACCGGGACAGGGTTCTATGGCTACACCTTC. The encoded protein is CASTGTGFYGYTF.

About this clone: The junction shows a germline mismatch at one end, possibly a read error. The chain employs TRBV4-3 and TRBJ1-1; D is unclear. Germline CDR1 and CDR2: LGHNA and YSLEER. CDR3 length equals 14 residues. This CDR3 reads CASSQGGMNPEAFF. In DNA form, the CDR3 reads TGCGCCAGCAGCCAAGGAGGGATGAACCCTGAAGCTTTCTTT.

J is TRBJ1-1 and V is TRBV19, with 8 bases matching TRBD1. The ends lost 11 bases at V and 5 bases at J; junction bases unmatched: 10. This CDR3 has 13 residues. CDR1 is LNHDA and CDR2 is SQIVND in the germline V gene (reference sequence). CDR3 residues: CAASQGARTEAFF. CDR3 in DNA: TGTGCCGCCTCCCAGGGGGCGCGGACTGAAGCTTTCTTT.

The chain has TRBV5-1 and TRBJ1-6, with D unresolved. Germline values: CDR1 SGHRS, CDR2 YFSETQ. V lost 0 bases, J lost 5 bases, and 6 bases lay in between. This CDR3 comprises 14 residues. The CDR3 is CASSLGTNNSPLHF. CDR3 sequence (DNA): TGCGCCAGCAGCTTGGGGACTAATAATTCACCCCTCCACTTT.

The V gene is TRBV5-1, the J gene TRBJ2-2; 8 nucleotides line up with TRBD2. Per germline, CDR1 SGHRS and CDR2 YFSETQ. The CDR3 extends over 15 amino acids. The CDR3 is CATRMAGGNTGELFF. The CDR3, as DNA: TGCGCAACTCGGATGGCGGGGGGGAACACCGGGGAGCTGTTTTTT.